This T cell receptor (beta chain) was recovered during a study of T cells after yellow fever vaccination. Study-level background: Those fractions that held only low numbers of cells were prepared using the SMART-Seq v4 Ultra Low Input RNA kit.

This clonotype was observed a handful of times. The antigen is not known. Study-level points and caveats: The secondary response peaked faster, at day 5 versus 15, but was weaker.

TCRdb used MiXCR to reprocess the 5' RACE reads, holding one entry per CDR3 protein. The sample carries about 510,000 distinct CDR3 sequences, around a fifth recorded once. CDR1 is LGHDT and CDR2 is YNNKEL in the germline V gene (reference sequence). Deletions cut 5 bases from V and 1 base from J, with 8 bases between. The CDR3 covers 13 residues. The clonotype comes from a man younger than 35 who received the YFV17D yellow fever vaccine. V usage is TRBV3-1 and J usage is TRBJ1-1; no reliable D call. Sequenced material: PBMCs, taken around 3 weeks after the first yellow fever vaccination. The CDR3: CASSDDKNTEAFF. The DNA of the CDR3 is TGTGCCAGCAGCGATGACAAGAACACTGAAGCTTTCTTT. Full variable domain (remainder filled in from reference TRBV3-1 and TRBJ1-1): DTAVSQTPKYLVTQMGNDKSIKCEQNLGHDTMYWYKQDSKKFLKIMFSYNNKELIINETVPNRFSPKSPDKAHLNLHINSLELGDSAVYFCASSDDKNTEAFFGQGTRLTVV.